The clone carrying this T cell receptor beta chain has a handful of counts. Preparation of the TCRbeta library used unique molecular identifiers. MiXCR, run by TCRdb on the PCR reads, gives a single entry per CDR3 protein. The sample has around 480,000 distinct CDR3 sequences, about 33% seen once. The data were taken from a study of T-cell reconstitution after alpha-beta-depleted transplantation in children. Per germline, CDR1 SGHKS and CDR2 YYEKEE (reference sequence). V was pared by 2 bases and J by 8 bases, with 8 bases between. The CDR3 has 12 amino acids. The sequence derives from a human donor who donated a stem cell graft to a child with aplastic anemia. J is TRBJ2-1 and V is TRBV5-5, with a tentative D call TRBD2 (6 bases). Material: PBMCs from the stem cell graft donor, obtained from the stem cell graft. CDR3 in DNA: TGTGCCAGCAGCTTTGCGGGGCATGAGCAGTTCTTC. Translating gives CASSFAGHEQFF.